The 6 T cell receptor beta chains below were found in one sample sequenced in a study of cytomegalovirus exposure and HLA in healthy donors (dated by TCRdb to about 2017). Receptor libraries were prepared by the immunoSEQ multiplex PCR assay. The multiplex PCR relied on a mix of 60 forward primers for TCR Vbeta segments and 13 reverse primers for TCR Jbeta segments. As stored in TCRdb, this immuneACCESS dataset retains in-frame rearrangements with V and J assigned. A fraction of the clones does not appear; measured against another copy, unresolved V genes explain less than half of the discrepancy, and the remainder lacks a known reason. A total of 210,000 or so clones appear in this sample, around 89% of them only once. Clones ranked in the top ten supply about 1% of the sample. The sample comprised PBMCs. These receptors came from a woman younger than 35 in good health and CMV-seronegative.

This chain uses TRBV6-5 with TRBJ2-1, with TRBD2 identical over 7 bases. V lost 6 bases and J lost 2; bases outside the gene matches: 7. The V gene's germline CDR1 is MNHEY and CDR2 SVGAGI. This CDR3 region has 15 residues. In DNA form, the CDR3 reads TGTGCCAGCAGGGTTCTAGCGGCTCCCTACAATGAGCAGTTCTTC. Protein sequence: CASRVLAAPYNEQFF.

This clone was detected only a few times. The V gene is TRBV18, the J gene TRBJ2-5, with a possible D match to TRBD2 (5 bases). The V end lost 6 bases, the J end lost 5 bases, and 22 bases lay between the germline ends. The CDR3 covers 16 residues. Germline V gene data show CDR1 as KGHSH and CDR2 as LQKENI. The CDR3 here is CASSEGHGKNEETQYF. CDR3 bases: TGTGCCAGCTCGGAAGGTCACGGGAAAAACGAGGAGACCCAGTACTTC. The variable domain in full, completed from reference TRBV18 and TRBJ2-5, reads NAGVMQNPRHLVRRRGQEARLRCSPMKGHSHVYWYRQLPEEGLKFMVYLQKENIIDESGMPKERFSAEFPKEGPSILRIQQVVRGDSAAYFCASSEGHGKNEETQYFGPGTRLLVL.

The rearrangement joins TRBV14 to TRBJ1-2; TRBD1 agrees at 9 bases. Germline CDR1 is SGHDN and CDR2 is FVKESK. This CDR3 contains 16 residues. Trimming took 2 bases from V and 1 from J; bases not matched to a gene: 5. The DNA for the CDR3 is TGTGCCAGCAGCCAAACACAGGGGGCCCTTAACTATGGCTACACCTTC. Its protein product is CASSQTQGALNYGYTF.

The chain links TRBV18 to TRBJ1-3; D uncertain. Germline V lookup: CDR1 KGHSH, CDR2 LQKENI. The CDR3 extends over 15 amino acids. The V and J ends lost 3 bases and 1 base respectively, with 10 bases between them. CDR3 coding DNA: TGTGCCAGCTCACCGAGCGGGGATTCTGGAAACACCATATATTTT. Translating gives CASSPSGDSGNTIYF.

This chain uses TRBV5-8 with TRBJ2-5; D may be TRBD1 (6 bases). V was pared by 4 bases and J by 4 bases, with 14 bases between. CDR1 is SGHTS, CDR2 YDEGEE, per germline. There are 14 residues in the CDR3. CDR3 in amino acids: CASSPSTGLETQYF. Written as DNA, the CDR3 is TGTGCCAGCAGCCCATCCACAGGGCTAGAGACCCAGTACTTC.

The gene calls are TRBV5-4 and TRBJ1-2, with D tentatively TRBD1 (6 bases). CDR1 is SGHNT and CDR2 is YYREEE in the germline V gene (reference sequence). The CDR3 spans 15 residues. V lost 2 bases and J 2 bases, leaving 13 bases between the germline ends. The CDR3 region is CASSFSRQANYGYTF. The CDR3 bases are TGTGCCAGCAGCTTCTCTAGACAGGCCAACTATGGCTACACCTTC.